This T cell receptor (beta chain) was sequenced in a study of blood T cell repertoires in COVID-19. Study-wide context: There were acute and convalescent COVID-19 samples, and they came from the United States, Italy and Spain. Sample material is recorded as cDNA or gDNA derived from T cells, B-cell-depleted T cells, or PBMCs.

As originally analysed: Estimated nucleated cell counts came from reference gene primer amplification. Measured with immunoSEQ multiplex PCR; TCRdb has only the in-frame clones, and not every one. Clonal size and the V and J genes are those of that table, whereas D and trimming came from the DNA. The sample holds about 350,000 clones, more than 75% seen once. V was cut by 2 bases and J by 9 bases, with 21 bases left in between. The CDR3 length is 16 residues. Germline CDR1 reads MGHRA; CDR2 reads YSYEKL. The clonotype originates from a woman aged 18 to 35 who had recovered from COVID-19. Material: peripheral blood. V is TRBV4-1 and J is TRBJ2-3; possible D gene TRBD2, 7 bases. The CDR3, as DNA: TGCGCCAGCAGCCAAATATTGGGGGGGGCGGAAGGCACGCAGTATTTT. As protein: CASSQILGGAEGTQYF.